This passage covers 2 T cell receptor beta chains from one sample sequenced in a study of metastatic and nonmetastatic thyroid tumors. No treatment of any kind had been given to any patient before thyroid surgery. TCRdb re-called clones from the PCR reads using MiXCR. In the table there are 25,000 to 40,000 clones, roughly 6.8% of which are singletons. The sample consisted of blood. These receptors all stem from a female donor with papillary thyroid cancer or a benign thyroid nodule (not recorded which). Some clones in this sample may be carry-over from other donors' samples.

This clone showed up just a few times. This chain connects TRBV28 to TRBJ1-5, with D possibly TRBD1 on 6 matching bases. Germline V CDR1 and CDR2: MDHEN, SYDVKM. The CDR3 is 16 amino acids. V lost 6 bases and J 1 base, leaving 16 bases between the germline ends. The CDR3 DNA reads TGTGCCAGCAGCTTAAGTTGGACAGCAAGCAATCAGCCCCAGCATTTT. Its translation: CASSLSWTASNQPQHF.

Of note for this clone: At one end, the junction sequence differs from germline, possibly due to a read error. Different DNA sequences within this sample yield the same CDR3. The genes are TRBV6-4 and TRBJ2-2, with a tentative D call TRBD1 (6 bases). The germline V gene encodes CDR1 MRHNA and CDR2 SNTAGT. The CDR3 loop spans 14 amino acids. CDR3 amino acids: CATKSEGDTGELFF. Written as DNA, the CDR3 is TGTGCCACTAAGTCTGAGGGGGACACCGGGGAGTTGTTCTTT.